The 29 T cell receptor beta chains given below trace back to one sample, sequenced in a study of shared clonotypes between healthy human individuals. TCRdb's table, derived via immunoSEQ multiplex PCR, lists solely in-frame clones and lacks some. This table has over 2 million clones, about 95% appearing once. The naive CD8 subset, CD45RO-negative cells positively selected for CCR7, excluded terminally differentiated effector memory CD45RA+ cells. Sequencing was performed on naive CD8+ T cells sorted from blood. These receptors were collected from a man between 18 and 35 years old in good health.

The chain recombines TRBV7-9 with TRBJ2-5, with D perhaps matching TRBD1 (5 bases). Between the trimmed V and J ends, which lost 3 bases and 1 base, there was a span of 12 bases. The CDR3 runs 15 residues. Germline loops: CDR1 SEHNR, CDR2 FQNEAQ (reference sequence). In DNA, the CDR3 is TGTGCCAGCAGCTTCCCCGACAGTATCCAAGAGACCCAGTACTTC. It encodes CASSFPDSIQETQYF.

The chain uses TRBV6-5 and TRBJ2-1; D uncertain. V lost 6 bases and J 3 bases, leaving 15 bases between the germline ends. This CDR3 is 15 amino acids long. From germline, CDR1 is MNHEY and CDR2 SVGAGI. CDR3 sequence (DNA): TGTGCCAGCAGCGAGACCGACCCGCTCTACAATGAGCAGTTCTTC. Translating gives CASSETDPLYNEQFF.

The chain recombines TRBV6-1 with TRBJ1-1; possible D gene TRBD1, 6 bases. Germline loops: CDR1 MNHNS, CDR2 SASEGT. The CDR3 has 15 amino acids. V lost 0 bases and J 8 bases, leaving 16 bases between the germline ends. CDR3 amino acids: CASSEAGGTGQEAFF. DNA of the CDR3: TGTGCCAGCAGTGAAGCTGGGGGCACAGGTCAAGAAGCTTTCTTT.

V usage is TRBV11-2 and J usage is TRBJ2-2, with TRBD1 as a possible D gene (5 bases). CDR3 length equals 14 residues. V shed 5 bases and J shed 0 bases, with 7 bases lying between them. The germline V gene has CDR1 SGHAT and CDR2 FQNNGV. The CDR3 loop is CASSQGTNTGELFF. CDR3 in DNA: TGTGCCAGCAGCCAGGGTACGAACACCGGGGAGCTGTTTTTT.

There are a few counts of this clone. This sequence joins TRBV5-1 and TRBJ2-1; D might be TRBD2 (6 bases). Germline V gene lookup returns CDR1 SGHRS and CDR2 YFSETQ. The V and J ends lost 5 bases and 4 bases respectively, with 16 bases between them. The CDR3 extends over 15 amino acids. CDR3 residues: CASRFALEGYNEQFF. DNA of the CDR3: TGCGCCAGCAGGTTTGCCCTGGAGGGGTACAATGAGCAGTTCTTC.

A word on this clone: This CDR3 is also generated by other DNA sequences in the sample. The chain combines TRBV9 with TRBJ2-7; 13 bases fit TRBD2. Germline V gene data show CDR1 as SGDLS and CDR2 as YYNGEE. Losses at the gene ends were 3 bases for V and 4 bases for J; bases not matched to a gene: 4. This CDR3 has 15 residues. CDR3 in DNA: TGTGCCAGCAGCGCCGGGACTAGCGGGGATTACGAGCAGTACTTC. This codes for CASSAGTSGDYEQYF. The complete variable domain, with remaining parts taken from reference TRBV9 and TRBJ2-7, reads DSGVTQTPKHLITATGQRVTLRCSPRSGDLSVYWYQQSLDQGLQFLIQYYNGEERAKGNILERFSAQQFPDLHSELNLSSLELGDSALYFCASSAGTSGDYEQYFGPGTRLTVT.

The chain employs TRBV4-1 and TRBJ2-7; D is perhaps TRBD1 (6 bases). V was pared by 3 bases and J by 2 bases, with 14 bases between. Per the germline V gene, CDR1 is MGHRA and CDR2 is YSYEKL. This CDR3 region has 15 residues. Here the CDR3 DNA reads TGCGCCAGCAGCCAGCTAGGGGGATTTACCTACGAGCAGTACTTC. Protein sequence: CASSQLGGFTYEQYF.

The chain joins TRBV4-1 to TRBJ1-6; D is undetermined. This CDR3 is built from 13 residues. Trimming cost V 0 bases and J 9 bases, with 6 bases left between them. CDR1 and CDR2 (germline): MGHRA, YSYEKL. This CDR3 reads CASSQDSGSPLHF. CDR3 in DNA: TGCGCCAGCAGCCAAGATTCGGGTTCACCCCTCCACTTT.

The table lists this clone with a few counts. The chain employs TRBV7-2 and TRBJ2-1; D remains ambiguous. This CDR3 has 12 residues. CDR1 and CDR2 (germline): SGHTA, FQGNSA. V was pared by 5 bases and J by 16 bases, with 18 bases between. The CDR3 DNA reads as TGTGCCAGCAGCCCTTACCTGGGCCCCGCCTTCTTC. Its protein product is CASSPYLGPAFF.

A remark on this clone: The same CDR3 arises from other DNA sequences in this sample as well. The rearrangement links TRBV10-2 to TRBJ1-1; D call uncertain. CDR3 length: 11 residues. The V end was cut by 0 bases, the J end by 7 bases, with 3 bases between. Germline-derived CDR1 and CDR2 are WSHSY and SAAADI. The CDR3 bases are TGCGCCAGCAGTGAGTCCGTTGAAGCTTTCTTT. This gives the protein CASSESVEAFF.

The chain uses TRBV6-5 and TRBJ1-6; TRBD1 might be the D (5 bases). The V end lost 0 bases, the J end lost 8 bases, and 14 bases lay between the germline ends. The CDR3 totals 16 residues. Germline loops: CDR1 MNHEY, CDR2 SVGAGI. The CDR3 here is CASSYSLGEGDSPLHF. The CDR3 DNA reads TGTGCCAGCAGTTACTCGTTAGGGGAAGGTGATTCACCCCTCCACTTT.

The chain is built from TRBV30 and TRBJ2-3; TRBD2 matches 7 bases. Germline V gene data show CDR1 as GTSNPN and CDR2 as SVGIG (reference sequence). The V and J ends lost 2 bases and 1 base, in that order; junction bases with no gene match: 3. This CDR3 comprises 14 residues. Here the CDR3 DNA reads TGTGCCTGGAGTTACAGCGGGGGCACAGATACGCAGTATTTT. This sequence encodes CAWSYSGGTDTQYF.

This chain joins TRBV7-2 and TRBJ2-1, with TRBD2 identical over 12 bases. The CDR3 runs to 15 residues. From germline, CDR1 is SGHTA and CDR2 FQGNSA. V trimming: 5 bases; J trimming: 9 bases; junction bases outside the gene matches: 8. The CDR3 DNA reads TGTGCCAGCAGCCTACTAGCGGGAGGAGCAGGTGAGCAGTTCTTC. Translated, it gives CASSLLAGGAGEQFF.

CDR3 amino acids: CASSFVIGETQYF. CDR3 bases: TGCGCCAGCAGCTTCGTTATCGGAGAGACCCAGTACTTC. The gene calls are TRBV5-1 and TRBJ2-5; D call uncertain. The V and J ends lost 2 bases and 4 bases respectively, with 9 bases between them. Germline-derived CDR1 and CDR2 are SGHRS and YFSETQ. The CDR3 loop spans 13 amino acids.

The chain combines TRBV15 with TRBJ1-5; D not resolved. Germline V gene data show CDR1 as LNHNV and CDR2 as YYDKDF (reference sequence). This CDR3 is 15 amino acids long. V was pared by 0 bases and J by 4 bases, with 10 bases between. This CDR3 reads CATSRDRTSNQPQHF. The CDR3 DNA is TGTGCCACCAGCAGAGATCGGACCTCAAATCAGCCCCAGCATTTT.

The chain links TRBV10-2 to TRBJ2-1; D is unclear. Trimming cost V 8 bases and J 9 bases, with 11 bases left between them. This CDR3 is 11 amino acids long. Germline loops: CDR1 WSHSY, CDR2 SAAADI. Written as DNA, the CDR3 is TGCGCCAGCTTTGAGATCGGTGAGCAGTTCTTC. Amino acid sequence: CASFEIGEQFF.

The chain combines TRBV28 with TRBJ1-1; TRBD1 might be the D (6 bases). Per the germline V gene, CDR1 is MDHEN and CDR2 is SYDVKM. The CDR3 runs to 15 residues. V lost 4 bases to trimming and J lost 4 bases, with 16 bases between them. Here the CDR3 DNA reads TGTGCCAGCAGTTCCTACAGGGAGGGGGGCACTGAAGCTTTCTTT. It specifies CASSSYREGGTEAFF.

Worth noting for this clone: Other nucleotide sequences in the sample specify the same CDR3. The chain links TRBV27 to TRBJ1-2, with a possible D match to TRBD1 (6 bases). The V end was cut by 5 bases, the J end by 4 bases, with 11 bases between. Germline CDR1 MNHEY, CDR2 SMNVEV (reference sequence). The CDR3 extends over 13 amino acids. The CDR3 sequence: CASSLRGGYGYTF. In DNA, the CDR3 is TGTGCCAGCAGTCTCAGGGGAGGCTATGGCTACACCTTC.

Turning to this clone: The same CDR3 can be traced to other DNA sequences in this sample. The chain recombines TRBV5-4 with TRBJ2-7, with a tentative D call TRBD1 (5 bases). Trimming removed 2 bases from V and 4 bases from J, with 10 bases in between. The CDR3 contains 13 residues. The germline gives CDR1 SGHNT, CDR2 YYREEE (reference sequence). Here the CDR3 reads CASSLGDWYEQYF. The CDR3 DNA reads as TGTGCCAGCAGCTTAGGGGATTGGTACGAGCAGTACTTC.

V gene TRBV27 combines with J gene TRBJ2-7; 10 nucleotides match TRBD2. The CDR3 is 15 amino acids. With 6 bases clipped from V and 4 bases from J, the junction kept 9 bases outside the gene matches. From germline, CDR1 is MNHEY and CDR2 SMNVEV (reference sequence). CDR3: CASSILAGLGYEQYF. CDR3 sequence (DNA): TGTGCCAGCAGCATACTAGCGGGACTCGGTTACGAGCAGTACTTC.

Worth noting for this clone: The identical CDR3 is also encoded by other nucleotide sequences in the sample. This chain links TRBV28 with TRBJ2-7; TRBD2 might be the D (7 bases). CDR3 length: 14 amino acids. V lost 3 bases, J lost 2 bases, and 11 bases lay in between. Germline V gene data show CDR1 as MDHEN and CDR2 as SYDVKM. The CDR3 DNA sequence: TGTGCCAGCAGTTTTCTAGGGGGGGCCTACGAGCAGTACTTC. It translates to CASSFLGGAYEQYF.

V gene TRBV4-1 combines with J gene TRBJ2-2, with 9 bases lining up with TRBD2. Germline-derived CDR1 and CDR2 are MGHRA and YSYEKL. With 5 bases clipped from V and 2 bases from J, the junction kept 12 bases outside the gene matches. The CDR3 length is 18 residues. The chain's CDR3 is CASSASSGGPLNTGELFF. Here the CDR3 DNA reads TGCGCCAGCAGCGCGAGTAGCGGGGGTCCATTAAACACCGGGGAGCTGTTTTTT.

The chain links TRBV6-1 to TRBJ2-2; maybe TRBD1 (6 bases). V lost 7 bases and J lost 5, with 8 bases in between. This CDR3 comprises 12 residues. Germline V gene sequence: CDR1 MNHNS, CDR2 SASEGT. The CDR3 protein is CASNDRTGELFF. The CDR3 nucleotides read TGTGCCAGCAATGACAGGACCGGGGAGCTGTTTTTT.

About this clone itself: Other DNA variants within this sample encode the same CDR3. The rearrangement uses TRBV7-9 and TRBJ1-5; unclear D gene. CDR1 SEHNR and CDR2 FQNEAQ come from the germline V gene (reference sequence). With 0 bases removed from V and 5 bases from J, the gap between germline ends came to 2 bases. CDR3 size: 12 residues. The CDR3 DNA sequence: TGTGCCAGCAGCTTAGCGCATCAGCCCCAGCATTTT. As protein: CASSLAHQPQHF.

The CDR3 DNA reads TGTGCCAGCAGTTACGAAAGGGGGAATGAGCAGTTCTTC. Its translation is CASSYERGNEQFF. The chain carries TRBV6-5 and TRBJ2-1; D is perhaps TRBD1 (6 bases). Germline values: CDR1 MNHEY, CDR2 SVGAGI. V lost 2 bases to trimming and J lost 7 bases, with 9 bases between them. This CDR3 contains 13 residues.

The chain uses TRBV9 and TRBJ1-6, with 7 nucleotides matching TRBD1. The germline gives CDR1 SGDLS, CDR2 YYNGEE. The J segment lost 3 bases and the V segment lost 0 bases, leaving 6 bases of the junction unmatched. The CDR3 contains 17 residues. The CDR3 DNA follows: TGTGCCAGCAGCGTAGAGGGGGCTCCTTTCTATAATTCACCCCTCCACTTT. Translating gives CASSVEGAPFYNSPLHF.

As for this clone: Other DNA sequences from this sample encode an identical CDR3 as well. The gene calls are TRBV6-1 and TRBJ2-7; 10 nucleotides line up with TRBD1. V lost 7 bases, J lost 2 bases, and 2 bases stayed unmatched. Germline CDR1 is MNHNS and CDR2 is SASEGT. The CDR3 totals 13 residues. CDR3 DNA sequence: TGTGCCAGCACTGGGACAGGGGCCTACGAGCAGTACTTC. This gives the protein CASTGTGAYEQYF.

For this clone: Other nucleotide sequences from this sample produce the same CDR3. This sequence joins TRBV5-6 and TRBJ2-5, with 8 bases lining up with TRBD2. Germline V gene data show CDR1 as SGHDT and CDR2 as YYEEEE. CDR3 length equals 14 residues. V shed 0 bases and J 3 bases; nucleotides not matched to a gene: 1. The CDR3 spells CASSLAGGEETQYF. The CDR3 DNA sequence: TGTGCCAGCAGCTTGGCCGGGGGGGAAGAGACCCAGTACTTC.

This rearrangement joins TRBV9 to TRBJ1-1; 9 bases align to TRBD1. The CDR3 spans 15 residues. Germline CDR1 reads SGDLS; CDR2 reads YYNGEE. Germline trimming cut 4 bases from V and 6 bases from J; bases unmatched to any gene: 10. In DNA, the CDR3 is TGTGCCAGCAGCCCCGAGGACAGGGGTGGAGCTGAAGCTTTCTTT. Translated: CASSPEDRGGAEAFF.